This paragraph covers one T cell receptor beta chain sequence. The data stem from a study of blood T cell repertoires in COVID-19. As for the study in general: Nucleic acid was either cDNA or gDNA, and it came from T cells, B-cell-depleted T cells, or PBMCs.

Original analysis: Reference gene primer amplification yielded estimated nucleated cell counts. Repertoires were generated with immunoSEQ multiplex PCR, while TCRdb's copy carries only in-frame clones and drops some. V and J calls and clone size are those listed in that table; D and trimming were worked out from the DNA. The sample lists approximately 200,000 clones, less than 85% occurring once. This study enrolled people aged about 18 to 100 from about two dozen US geographic areas. Participants reported their clinical history, and cohort assignment relied on those reports. This sequence originates from a man aged 35 to 55 who had recovered from COVID-19. The sequenced sample consisted of PBMCs or T cells enriched from blood (not recorded which).

CDR3 nucleotides: TGCGCCAGCAGCTCCGTTAACAGGGAAGGACACGAGCAGTACTTC. Amino acids: CASSSVNREGHEQYF. This sequence joins TRBV5-1 and TRBJ2-7, with TRBD1 as a possible D gene (6 bases). The ends were cut back, 3 bases at V and 5 bases at J, with 18 bases in the middle. The CDR3 covers 15 residues. Germline V CDR1 and CDR2: SGHRS, YFSETQ.